This is a list of T cell receptor beta chains from one sample in a study of patients and donors after allogeneic stem cell transplantation. TCRdb passed the RT-PCR reads through MiXCR, listing each CDR3 protein once. Found here are roughly 180,000 distinct CDR3 sequences, about 40% of them singletons; the top ten hold around 35%. Source material: blood, either unsorted or a sorted T cell fraction (not recorded which). Receptors were obtained from a human donor who was either an allogeneic HSCT recipient or a stem cell or donor lymphocyte infusion donor (not recorded which). It is not recorded whose cells these are; they may come from a transplant donor. Each CDR3 is given with its conserved first and last residue. The order of the fields is D gene, V gene, CDR3 protein. D genes are given only for firm matches.

>-|TRBV29-1
CSSTAKNTEAFF
>TRBD2|TRBV5-8
CASSRTSGRATDTGELFF
>TRBD1|TRBV7-9
CASSFRPGQSSYNEQFF
>TRBD1|TRBV7-2
CASSPPGGPYNEQFF
>-|TRBV20-1
CGLQKANYGYTF
>-|TRBV20-1
CSATWDEASTDTQYF
>-|TRBV4-1
CASSQESGYGYTF
>-|TRBV24-1
CATSAETEGLFF
>-|TRBV6-2/TRBV6-3
CASSSTTQPSGNTIYF
>TRBD1|TRBV6-5
CASAPSGGARAFF
>-|TRBV12-3/TRBV12-4
CASSLSSGELFF
>-|TRBV7-3
CASSLGERSHTGELFF
>-|TRBV5-5
CASSHQRGLGADTQYF
>-|TRBV5-4
CASSLTGANYGYTF
>TRBD1|TRBV6-5
CASSYSEDRAVGEAFF
>TRBD2|TRBV5-6
CASSLGTSGRDTQYF
>-|TRBV27
CASRILAGATEAFF
>-|TRBV20-1
CSARENRVRAPGEAFF
>TRBD2|TRBV6-1
CASSEGTSGYNEQFF
>-|TRBV7-9
CASSAQGDPEAFF
>-|TRBV6-5
CASSYLGRSYEQYF
>TRBD1|TRBV9
CASSSQTGGNNSPLHF
>TRBD1|TRBV5-1
CASSYGQGANTEAFF
>TRBD1|TRBV7-2
CASSDRTGAEAFF
>TRBD1|TRBV28
CASITGDSFNQPQHF
>-|TRBV21-1
CASSNSGSRSAFF
>TRBD1|TRBV5-6
CASSYLSRDSTEAFF
>-|TRBV7-9
CASSLSRVEDTQYF
>-|TRBV6-1
CASRPPGRDEQFF
>-|TRBV6-5
CASSYSDTNEKLFF
>-|TRBV20-1
CSASRNEQFF
>TRBD2|TRBV4-3
CASSQERGLAAYNEQFF
>-|TRBV6-1
CASSEPQGGAGNQPQHF
>TRBD2|TRBV7-8
CASSLRTSGSSYNEQFF
>-|TRBV6-6
CASRMEMNTEAFF
>TRBD1|TRBV5-4
CASSHNQAGGNEKLFF
>-|TRBV3-1
CASSQDLRVYDGYTF
>-|TRBV29-1
CSVEALGGTNYGYTF
>TRBD1|TRBV12-3/TRBV12-4
CASHRQGENYGYTF
>-|TRBV24-1
CATSDHFGETQYF